These 6 T cell receptor beta chains came from one sample sequenced in a study of blood T cell repertoires in COVID-19. TCRdb's copy holds only in-frame clones and misses some; the assay was immunoSEQ multiplex PCR. The table includes about 200,000 clones, roughly 90% detected once. The sequencing input was peripheral blood. The receptor set was obtained from a man between 60 and 70 years old with COVID-19, enrolled during active disease.

The chain couples TRBV30 to TRBJ1-1; D not certain. Per germline, CDR1 GTSNPN and CDR2 SVGIG (reference sequence). The CDR3 runs 14 residues. The CDR3: CTYNSGVRNTEAFF. As DNA, the CDR3 is TGTACCTACAACTCCGGGGTTAGGAACACTGAAGCTTTCTTT.

J is TRBJ2-1 and V is TRBV27; 10 nucleotides agree with TRBD2. Germline trimming cut 6 bases from V and 7 bases from J; bases unmatched to any gene: 15. This CDR3 is built from 17 residues. Germline CDR1 MNHEY, CDR2 SMNVEV (reference sequence). This CDR3 is CASRPQLVASGRNEQFF. For the CDR3, the DNA is TGTGCCAGCAGGCCACAATTGGTAGCTAGCGGGAGAAATGAGCAGTTCTTC.

The V gene is TRBV19, the J gene TRBJ2-7, with 9 bases matching TRBD1. V lost 7 bases, J lost 3 bases, and 7 bases stayed unmatched. Per the germline V gene, CDR1 is LNHDA and CDR2 is SQIVND (reference sequence). The CDR3 is 14 amino acids. CDR3 in amino acids: CASTEGTGRYEQYF. The CDR3 region has the DNA TGTGCCAGTACCGAAGGGACAGGGCGCTACGAGCAGTACTTC.

V gene TRBV24-1 combines with J gene TRBJ2-1; TRBD2 matches at 8 bases. This CDR3 has 16 residues. V lost 4 bases, J lost 2 bases, and 6 bases stayed unmatched. Per germline, CDR1 KGHDR and CDR2 SFDVKD. CDR3 sequence: CATSEGRRGAYNEQFF. In nucleotides, the CDR3 is TGTGCCACCAGTGAGGGGAGGCGGGGGGCCTACAATGAGCAGTTCTTC.

The rearrangement uses TRBV19 and TRBJ1-6; D not resolved. Trimming removed 7 bases from V and 2 bases from J, with 9 bases in between. The CDR3 contains 14 residues. CDR1 and CDR2 (germline): LNHDA, SQIVND (reference sequence). CDR3 region: CASTGAAYNSPLHF. The CDR3 coding sequence is TGTGCCAGTACAGGCGCCGCCTATAATTCACCCCTCCACTTT.

This clone was observed a single time. This chain joins TRBV19 and TRBJ1-6; maybe TRBD1 (5 bases). Germline V gene lookup returns CDR1 LNHDA and CDR2 SQIVND (reference sequence). This CDR3 region has 16 residues. Trimming took off 3 bases at V and 7 bases at J, with 16 bases between the two ends. The CDR3, as DNA: TGTGCCAGTAGTATTTGGCAGGGAACCTTAAATTCACCCCTCCACTTT. Its translation is CASSIWQGTLNSPLHF.